This T cell receptor beta chain was identified in a study of identical twins. Points from the study as a whole: Models underpredicted monozygotic twin sharing of out-of-frame TCR alpha. Within cord blood, abundant beta clonotypes carried fewer insertions, but memory repertoires showed no such trend.

The CDR3 extends over 16 amino acids. CDR1 is DFQATT and CDR2 is SNEGSKA in the germline V gene (reference sequence). The ends lost 3 bases at V and 4 bases at J; junction bases unmatched: 10. One entry per CDR3 protein results from TCRdb running MiXCR on the 5' RACE reads. Of roughly 1,500,000 distinct CDR3 sequences in the sample, more than 30% were seen once. Notes on this clonotype: The antigen remains undetermined.

The J gene is TRBJ2-3, the V gene TRBV20-1; 10 nucleotides line up with TRBD1. The specimen was cord blood. This receptor was identified in a newborn girl in good health. The CDR3 is CSASPTGGTGADTQYF. CDR3 nucleotides: TGCAGTGCTAGCCCCACGGGAGGGACAGGGGCAGATACGCAGTATTTT.